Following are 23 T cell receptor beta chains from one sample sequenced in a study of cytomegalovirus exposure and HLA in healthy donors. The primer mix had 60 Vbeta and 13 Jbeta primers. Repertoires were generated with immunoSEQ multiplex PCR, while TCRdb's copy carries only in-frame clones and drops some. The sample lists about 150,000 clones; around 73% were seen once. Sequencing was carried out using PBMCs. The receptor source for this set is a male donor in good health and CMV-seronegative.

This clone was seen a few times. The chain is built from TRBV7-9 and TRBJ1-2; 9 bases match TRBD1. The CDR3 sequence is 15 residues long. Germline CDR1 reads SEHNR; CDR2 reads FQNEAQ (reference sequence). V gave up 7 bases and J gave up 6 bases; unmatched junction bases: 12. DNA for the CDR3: TGTGCCAGCACCAATTTCCGGGACAGGGAGGATGGCTACACCTTC. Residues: CASTNFRDREDGYTF. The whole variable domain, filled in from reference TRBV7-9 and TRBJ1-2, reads DTGVSQNPRHKITKRGQNVTFRCDPISEHNRLYWYRQTLGQGPEFLTYFQNEAQLEKSRLLSDRFSAERPKGSFSTLEIQRTEQGDSAMYLCASTNFRDREDGYTFGSGTRLTVV.

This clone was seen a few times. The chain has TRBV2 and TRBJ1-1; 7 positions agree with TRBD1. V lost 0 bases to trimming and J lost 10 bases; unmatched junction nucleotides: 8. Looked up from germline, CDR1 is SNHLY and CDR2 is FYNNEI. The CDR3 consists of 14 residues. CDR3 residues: CASSEALGRGVAFF. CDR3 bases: TGTGCCAGCAGTGAAGCGCTTGGCAGGGGGGTAGCTTTCTTT. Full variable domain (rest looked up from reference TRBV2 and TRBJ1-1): EPEVTQTPSHQVTQMGQEVILRCVPISNHLYFYWYRQILGQKVEFLVSFYNNEISEKSEIFDDQFSVERPDGSNFTLKIRSTKLEDSAMYFCASSEALGRGVAFFGQGTRLTVV.

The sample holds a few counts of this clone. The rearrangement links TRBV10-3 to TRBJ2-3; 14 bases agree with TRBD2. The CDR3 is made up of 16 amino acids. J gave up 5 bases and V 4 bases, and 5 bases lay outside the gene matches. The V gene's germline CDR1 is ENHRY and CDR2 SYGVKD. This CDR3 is CAISATSGGAGDTQYF. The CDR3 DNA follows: TGTGCCATCAGTGCGACTAGCGGGGGGGCCGGAGATACGCAGTATTTT.

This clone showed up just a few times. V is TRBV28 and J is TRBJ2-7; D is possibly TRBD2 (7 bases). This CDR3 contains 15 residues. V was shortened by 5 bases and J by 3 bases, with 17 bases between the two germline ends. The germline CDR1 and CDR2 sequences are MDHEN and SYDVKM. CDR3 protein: CASSMSGAGVYEQYF. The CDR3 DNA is TGTGCCAGCAGTATGAGCGGGGCAGGGGTCTACGAGCAGTACTTC. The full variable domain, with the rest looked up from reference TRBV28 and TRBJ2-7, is DVKVTQSSRYLVKRTGEKVFLECVQDMDHENMFWYRQDPGLGLRLIYFSYDVKMKEKGDIPEGYSVSREKKERFSLILESASTNQTSMYLCASSMSGAGVYEQYFGPGTRLTVT.

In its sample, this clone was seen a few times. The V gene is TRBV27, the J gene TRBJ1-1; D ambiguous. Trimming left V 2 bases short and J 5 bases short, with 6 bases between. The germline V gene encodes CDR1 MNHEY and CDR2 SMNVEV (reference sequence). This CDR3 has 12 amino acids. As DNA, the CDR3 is TGTGCCAGCAGTTTAAGAGGAACTGAAGCTTTCTTT. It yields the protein CASSLRGTEAFF.

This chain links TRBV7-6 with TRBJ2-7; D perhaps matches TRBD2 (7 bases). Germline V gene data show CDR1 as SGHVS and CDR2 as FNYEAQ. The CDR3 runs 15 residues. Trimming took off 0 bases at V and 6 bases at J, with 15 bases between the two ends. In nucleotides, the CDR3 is TGTGCCAGCAGCTTAGCGCTTCGGGGGGCCGTCGAGCAGTACTTC. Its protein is CASSLALRGAVEQYF.

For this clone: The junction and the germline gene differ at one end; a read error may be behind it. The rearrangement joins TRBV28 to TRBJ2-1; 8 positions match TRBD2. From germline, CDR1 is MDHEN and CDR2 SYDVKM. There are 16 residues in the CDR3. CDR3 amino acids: CASRKLSGSSYNEQLF. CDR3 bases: TGTGCCAGCAGGAAACTCAGCGGGAGCTCCTACAATGAGCAGCTCTTC.

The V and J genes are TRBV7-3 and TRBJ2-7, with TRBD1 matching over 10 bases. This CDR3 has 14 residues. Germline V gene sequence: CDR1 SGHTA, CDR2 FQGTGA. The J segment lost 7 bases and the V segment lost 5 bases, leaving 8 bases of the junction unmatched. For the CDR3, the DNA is TGTGCCAGCAGCCTAGGGACAGGGGCAGGGGAGCAGTACTTC. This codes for CASSLGTGAGEQYF.

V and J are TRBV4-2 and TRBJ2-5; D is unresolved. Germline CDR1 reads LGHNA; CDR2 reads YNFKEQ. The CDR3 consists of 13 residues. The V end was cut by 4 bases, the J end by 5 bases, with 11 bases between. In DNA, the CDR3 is TGTGCCAGCAGCCTCGAAGCCCGGGAGACCCAGTACTTC. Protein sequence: CASSLEARETQYF.

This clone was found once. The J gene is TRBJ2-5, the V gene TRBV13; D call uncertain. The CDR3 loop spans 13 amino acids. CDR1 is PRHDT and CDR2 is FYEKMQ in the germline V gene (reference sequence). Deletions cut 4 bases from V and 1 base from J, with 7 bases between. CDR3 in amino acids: CASSSEIQETQYF. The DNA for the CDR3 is TGTGCCAGCAGCTCGGAGATCCAAGAGACCCAGTACTTC.

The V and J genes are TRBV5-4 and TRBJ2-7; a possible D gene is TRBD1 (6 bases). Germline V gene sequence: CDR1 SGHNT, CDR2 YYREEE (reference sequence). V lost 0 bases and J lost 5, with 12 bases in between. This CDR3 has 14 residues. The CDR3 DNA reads TGTGCCAGCAGCTTGGGGCAGGGGCGGCACGAGCAGTACTTC. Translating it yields CASSLGQGRHEQYF.

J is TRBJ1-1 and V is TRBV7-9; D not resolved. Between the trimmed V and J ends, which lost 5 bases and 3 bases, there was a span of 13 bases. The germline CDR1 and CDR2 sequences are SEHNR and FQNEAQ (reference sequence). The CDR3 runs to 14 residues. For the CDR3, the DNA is TGTGCCAGCAGCCTCCTTTCAGAGGACACTGAAGCTTTCTTT. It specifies CASSLLSEDTEAFF.

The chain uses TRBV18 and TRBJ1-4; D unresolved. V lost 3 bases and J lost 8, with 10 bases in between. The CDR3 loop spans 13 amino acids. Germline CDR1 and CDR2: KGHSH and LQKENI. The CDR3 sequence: CASSPTLREKLFF. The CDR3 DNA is TGTGCCAGCTCACCGACGCTCAGGGAAAAACTGTTTTTT. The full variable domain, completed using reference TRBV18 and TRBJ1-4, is NAGVMQNPRHLVRRRGQEARLRCSPMKGHSHVYWYRQLPEEGLKFMVYLQKENIIDESGMPKERFSAEFPKEGPSILRIQQVVRGDSAAYFCASSPTLREKLFFGSGTQLSVL.

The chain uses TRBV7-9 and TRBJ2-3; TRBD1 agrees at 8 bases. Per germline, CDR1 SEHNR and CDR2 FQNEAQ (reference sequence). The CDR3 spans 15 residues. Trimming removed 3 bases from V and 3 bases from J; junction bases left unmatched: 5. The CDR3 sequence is CASSFGQGGTDTQYF. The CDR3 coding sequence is TGTGCCAGCAGCTTCGGACAGGGTGGTACAGATACGCAGTATTTT.

The DNA for the CDR3 is TGTGCCAGCAGCCCAAGGGAGGCCGGGGAGCTGTTTTTT. This translates into CASSPREAGELFF. V usage is TRBV7-2 and J usage is TRBJ2-2; D might be TRBD2 (6 bases). The germline gives CDR1 SGHTA, CDR2 FQGNSA. Between the trimmed V and J ends, which lost 5 bases and 6 bases, there was a span of 10 bases. The CDR3 spans 13 residues. The variable domain in full, with the rest retrieved from reference TRBV7-2 and TRBJ2-2, is GAGVSQSPSNKVTEKGKDVELRCDPISGHTALYWYRQSLGQGLEFLIYFQGNSAPDKSGLPSDRFSAERTGGSVSTLTIQRTQQEDSAVYLCASSPREAGELFFGEGSRLTVL.

CDR3 amino acids: CASSQLRQVGSDTQYF. The DNA of the CDR3 is TGCGCCAGCAGCCAACTAAGACAGGTCGGATCTGATACGCAGTATTTT. The rearrangement links TRBV4-3 to TRBJ2-3, with D tentatively TRBD1 (6 bases). The length of the CDR3 is 16 residues. V lost 2 bases, J lost 6 bases, and 18 bases lay in between. CDR1 and CDR2 (germline): LGHNA, YSLEER.

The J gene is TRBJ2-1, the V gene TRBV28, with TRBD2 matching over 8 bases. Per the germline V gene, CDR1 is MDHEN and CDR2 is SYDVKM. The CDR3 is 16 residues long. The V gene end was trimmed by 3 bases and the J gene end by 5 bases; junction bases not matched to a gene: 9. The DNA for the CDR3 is TGTGCCAGCAGTTTTTACGGGAGGGCTTCCCACAATGAGCAGTTCTTC. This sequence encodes CASSFYGRASHNEQFF. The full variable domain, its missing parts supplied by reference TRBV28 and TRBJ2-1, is DVKVTQSSRYLVKRTGEKVFLECVQDMDHENMFWYRQDPGLGLRLIYFSYDVKMKEKGDIPEGYSVSREKKERFSLILESASTNQTSMYLCASSFYGRASHNEQFFGPGTRLTVL.

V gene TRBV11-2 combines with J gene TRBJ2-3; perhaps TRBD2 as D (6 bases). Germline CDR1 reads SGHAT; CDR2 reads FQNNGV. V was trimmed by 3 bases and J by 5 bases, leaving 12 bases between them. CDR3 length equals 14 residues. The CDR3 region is CASSFSGEEDTQYF. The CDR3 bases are TGTGCCAGCAGCTTTTCTGGGGAGGAAGATACGCAGTATTTT.

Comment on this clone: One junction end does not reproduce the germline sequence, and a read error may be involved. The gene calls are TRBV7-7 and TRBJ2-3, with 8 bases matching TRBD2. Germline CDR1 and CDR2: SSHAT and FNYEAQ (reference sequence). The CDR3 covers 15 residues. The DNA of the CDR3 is TGTGCTAGCAGCTCCGGGACGGGAGGGACAGATACGCAGTATTTT. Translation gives CASSSGTGGTDTQYF.

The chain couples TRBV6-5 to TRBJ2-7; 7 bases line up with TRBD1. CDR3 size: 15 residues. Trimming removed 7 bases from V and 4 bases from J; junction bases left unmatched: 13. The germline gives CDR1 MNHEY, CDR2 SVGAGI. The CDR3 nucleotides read TGTGCCAGCAAGGGAAGAAGACAGGGTCTATACGAGCAGTACTTC. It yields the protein CASKGRRQGLYEQYF.

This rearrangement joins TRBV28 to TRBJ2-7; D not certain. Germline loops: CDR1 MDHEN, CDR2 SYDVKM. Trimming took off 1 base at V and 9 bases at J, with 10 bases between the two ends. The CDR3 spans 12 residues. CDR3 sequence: CASSLFSRGQYF. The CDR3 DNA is TGTGCCAGCAGTTTATTCTCCCGAGGGCAGTACTTC.

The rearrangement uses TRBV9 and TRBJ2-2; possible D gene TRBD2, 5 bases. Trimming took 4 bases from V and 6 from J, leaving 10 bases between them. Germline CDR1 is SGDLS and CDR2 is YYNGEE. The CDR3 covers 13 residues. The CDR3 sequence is CASSTAGAGELFF. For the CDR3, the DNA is TGTGCCAGCAGCACCGCGGGCGCCGGGGAGCTGTTTTTT.

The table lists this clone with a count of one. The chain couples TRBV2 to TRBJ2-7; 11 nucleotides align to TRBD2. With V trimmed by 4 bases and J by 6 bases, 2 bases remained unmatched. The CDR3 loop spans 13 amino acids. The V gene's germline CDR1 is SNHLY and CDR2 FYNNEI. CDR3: CASSGGLAGEQYF. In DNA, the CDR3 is TGTGCCAGCAGTGGAGGACTAGCGGGCGAGCAGTACTTC. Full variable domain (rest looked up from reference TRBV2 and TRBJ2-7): EPEVTQTPSHQVTQMGQEVILRCVPISNHLYFYWYRQILGQKVEFLVSFYNNEISEKSEIFDDQFSVERPDGSNFTLKIRSTKLEDSAMYFCASSGGLAGEQYFGPGTRLTVT.